Below, 30 T cell receptor beta chains from the same sample are listed, as sequenced in a study of blood T cell repertoires in COVID-19. Clones were read by immunoSEQ multiplex PCR, and TCRdb kept only the in-frame ones, dropping some. The sample lists more than 14,000 clones, around 92% occurring once. The specimen was peripheral blood. The source is a human donor with active COVID-19. The donor label of this sample is uncertain.

This clone came up once. The chain joins TRBV19 to TRBJ1-3; 11 nucleotides line up with TRBD1. The CDR3 is made up of 17 amino acids. CDR1 is LNHDA and CDR2 is SQIVND in the germline V gene (reference sequence). V gave up 6 bases and J gave up 0 bases; unmatched junction bases: 7. The CDR3 sequence: CASSTRDRGFSGNTIYF. The CDR3 DNA reads TGTGCCAGTAGCACCAGGGACAGGGGGTTCTCTGGAAACACCATATATTTT.

V usage is TRBV19 and J usage is TRBJ2-4; 7 bases agree with TRBD1. This CDR3 has 16 residues. Unmatched junction bases numbered 9, after V lost 5 bases and J lost 2 bases. Germline V gene data show CDR1 as LNHDA and CDR2 as SQIVND (reference sequence). The CDR3 here is CASSVYQGESKNIQYF. The CDR3 nucleotides read TGTGCCAGTAGTGTATATCAGGGGGAATCCAAAAACATTCAGTACTTC.

V is TRBV7-8 and J is TRBJ2-7; TRBD2 agrees at 10 bases. Germline CDR1 and CDR2: SGHVS and FQNEAQ. This CDR3 region has 14 residues. Trimming took 3 bases from V and 3 from J; bases not matched to a gene: 2. CDR3 coding DNA: TGTGCCAGCAGCTTCAGCGGGAGGGACTACGAGCAGTACTTC. It yields the protein CASSFSGRDYEQYF.

The chain uses TRBV9 and TRBJ2-5; D is possibly TRBD2 (6 bases). Trimming pared 0 bases from V and 4 bases from J, leaving 22 bases between. There are 18 residues in the CDR3. Looked up from germline, CDR1 is SGDLS and CDR2 is YYNGEE. The CDR3 DNA reads TGTGCCAGCAGCGTAGGGCCTAGCGTGGGGGTCTTGGTAGAGACCCAGTACTTC. Its protein product is CASSVGPSVGVLVETQYF.

This clone was seen a single time. The gene calls are TRBV5-1 and TRBJ2-2, with 10 bases lining up with TRBD1. J was trimmed by 0 bases and V by 0 bases; bases with no gene match: 5. Germline loops: CDR1 SGHRS, CDR2 YFSETQ. This CDR3 contains 18 residues. CDR3 sequence: CASSLADRGSSNTGELFF. CDR3 sequence (DNA): TGCGCCAGCAGCTTGGCGGACAGGGGGAGTTCGAACACCGGGGAGCTGTTTTTT. Drawing the rest from reference TRBV5-1 and TRBJ2-2, the complete variable domain is KAGVTQTPRYLIKTRGQQVTLSCSPISGHRSVSWYQQTPGQGLQFLFEYFSETQRNKGNFPGRFSGRQFSNSRSEMNVSTLELGDSALYLCASSLADRGSSNTGELFFGEGSRLTVL.

The chain carries TRBV10-3 and TRBJ1-5, with 7 bases lining up with TRBD1. This CDR3 is 14 amino acids long. CDR1 and CDR2 from the germline V gene are ENHRY and SYGVKD. Unmatched junction bases numbered 3, after V lost 5 bases and J lost 2 bases. The CDR3 spells CAISYGQGNQPQHF. The CDR3 DNA reads TGTGCCATCAGTTACGGACAGGGCAATCAGCCCCAGCATTTT.

Here the CDR3 DNA reads TGTGCCAGCAGCGTACCCAAGGGGACATACAATGAGCAGTTCTTC. Translation gives CASSVPKGTYNEQFF. This chain uses TRBV7-9 with TRBJ2-1; weak D call: TRBD1 (6 bases). The germline V gene has CDR1 SEHNR and CDR2 FQNEAQ (reference sequence). The V and J ends lost 5 bases and 4 bases respectively, with 15 bases between them. This CDR3 contains 15 residues.

V and J are TRBV4-1 and TRBJ2-7; tentatively, D is TRBD2 (6 bases). This CDR3 comprises 16 residues. The ends were cut back, 0 bases at V and 7 bases at J, with 19 bases in the middle. The germline CDR1 and CDR2 sequences are MGHRA and YSYEKL. The CDR3 DNA reads TGCGCCAGCAGCCAAGATTTGAATAGCGGACCCGGGGAGCAGTACTTC. This codes for CASSQDLNSGPGEQYF.

Remarks on this clone: Relative to the germline gene, one junction end is altered; a read error may explain this. J is TRBJ2-1 and V is TRBV7-9; 11 bases match TRBD2. The CDR3 runs 14 residues. The germline gives CDR1 SEHNR, CDR2 FQNEAQ (reference sequence). This chain's CDR3 is CASSLAGGHNEQFF. As DNA, the CDR3 is TGTGCCAGCAGCCTAGCGGGGGGACACAATGAGCAGTTCTTC.

The chain couples TRBV21-1 to TRBJ2-2; the D call TRBD2 from the table was never checked on the DNA. TRBV21-1 is an annotated pseudogene. The CDR3 runs to 15 residues. As DNA, the CDR3 is TGTGCCAGCAGCAAAGAGGAGGGTCGCACCGGGGAGCTGTTTTTT. It yields the protein CASSKEEGRTGELFF.

The chain joins TRBV19 to TRBJ2-2; 8 nucleotides agree with TRBD1. Trimming took 0 bases from V and 7 from J; bases not matched to a gene: 7. CDR3 length: 16 residues. The germline V gene encodes CDR1 LNHDA and CDR2 SQIVND (reference sequence). CDR3 loop: CASSIDPGQGFGELFF. For the CDR3, the DNA is TGTGCCAGTAGTATAGATCCCGGACAGGGCTTCGGGGAGCTGTTTTTT.

The chain couples TRBV7-2 to TRBJ2-2, with 11 bases lining up with TRBD2. This CDR3 contains 15 residues. V lost 1 base, J lost 5 bases, and 0 bases stayed unmatched. Germline CDR1 reads SGHTA; CDR2 reads FQGNSA. The CDR3 region has the DNA TGTGCCAGCAGCTTAGGACTAGCGGGGACCGGGGAGCTGTTTTTT. Protein: CASSLGLAGTGELFF. Drawing the rest from reference TRBV7-2 and TRBJ2-2, the complete variable domain is GAGVSQSPSNKVTEKGKDVELRCDPISGHTALYWYRQSLGQGLEFLIYFQGNSAPDKSGLPSDRFSAERTGGSVSTLTIQRTQQEDSAVYLCASSLGLAGTGELFFGEGSRLTVL.

The rearrangement links TRBV7-9 to TRBJ1-1; 8 positions agree with TRBD1. Germline values: CDR1 SEHNR, CDR2 FQNEAQ (reference sequence). The ends lost 7 bases at V and 4 bases at J; junction bases unmatched: 11. CDR3 length: 15 residues. The CDR3 DNA reads as TGTGCCAGCACCCAGGACAGGGTAGGAAGCACTGAAGCTTTCTTT. Amino acid sequence: CASTQDRVGSTEAFF.

Here the CDR3 reads CASSPTGTGTTKNSPLHF. In DNA, the CDR3 is TGTGCCAGCAGTCCAACCGGGACAGGAACTACTAAAAATTCACCCCTCCACTTT. This chain joins TRBV7-8 and TRBJ1-6; TRBD1 aligns across 8 bases. The CDR3 loop spans 18 amino acids. Germline CDR1 reads SGHVS; CDR2 reads FQNEAQ. With V trimmed by 6 bases and J by 7 bases, 17 bases remained unmatched.

This chain connects TRBV6-5 to TRBJ2-5; 8 bases agree with TRBD1. Germline V gene sequence: CDR1 MNHEY, CDR2 SVGAGI. The V segment lost 6 bases and the J segment 5 bases; nucleotides outside the gene matches: 5. The length of the CDR3 is 13 residues. CDR3 DNA: TGTGCCAGCAGCCAGGGGGCGCGGGAGACCCAGTACTTC. This sequence encodes CASSQGARETQYF.

The chain uses TRBV7-6 and TRBJ1-1; TRBD1 aligns across 8 bases. The CDR3 contains 16 residues. Unmatched junction bases numbered 7, after V lost 4 bases and J lost 0 bases. Germline CDR1 SGHVS, CDR2 FNYEAQ. CDR3 DNA sequence: TGTGCCAGCAGCTCGAGGACAGGGACCATGAACACTGAAGCTTTCTTT. This translates into CASSSRTGTMNTEAFF.

The chain carries TRBV7-9 and TRBJ1-1; no firm D call. The CDR3 is made up of 14 amino acids. The V and J ends lost 6 bases and 6 bases respectively, with 17 bases between them. The V gene's germline CDR1 is SEHNR and CDR2 FQNEAQ (reference sequence). CDR3: CASSRDTPRAEAFF. Here the CDR3 DNA reads TGTGCCAGCAGTCGAGACACTCCGAGGGCTGAAGCTTTCTTT.

The chain joins TRBV7-9 to TRBJ2-7; TRBD2 matches at 8 bases. The CDR3 has 14 residues. Trimming cost V 6 bases and J 7 bases; bases outside gene matches: 11. Germline V gives CDR1 SEHNR, CDR2 FQNEAQ (reference sequence). CDR3 in amino acids: CASSFGTERGEQYF. CDR3 in DNA: TGTGCCAGCAGTTTTGGAACCGAGCGGGGGGAGCAGTACTTC.

The chain uses TRBV7-9 and TRBJ2-1; D not certain. The V end lost 6 bases, the J end lost 6 bases, and 6 bases lay between the germline ends. The CDR3 is 11 amino acids. CDR1 and CDR2 (germline): SEHNR, FQNEAQ (reference sequence). CDR3 bases: TGTGCCAGCAGAAAGAGCAATGAGCAGTTCTTC. Translating gives CASRKSNEQFF.

The chain couples TRBV6-5 to TRBJ2-1; D unclear. CDR1 MNHEY and CDR2 SVGAGI come from the germline V gene. The CDR3 is 13 amino acids. With 4 bases removed from V and 9 bases from J, the gap between germline ends came to 13 bases. The CDR3 nucleotides read TGTGCCAGCAGTTCCCCGAAGAGTAGTGAGCAGTTCTTC. Its protein is CASSSPKSSEQFF.

The V and J genes are TRBV30 and TRBJ2-7; perhaps TRBD1 as D (6 bases). The CDR3 covers 13 residues. V lost 3 bases, J lost 1 base, and 10 bases lay in between. Germline CDR1 and CDR2: GTSNPN and SVGIG (reference sequence). In DNA, the CDR3 is TGTGCCTGGAGCCGGGACAAGTCCTACGAGCAGTACTTC. It is translated as CAWSRDKSYEQYF. The full variable domain, rest sourced from reference TRBV30 and TRBJ2-7, is SQTIHQWPATLVQPVGSPLSLECTVEGTSNPNLYWYRQAAGRGLQLLFYSVGIGQISSEVPQNLSASRPQDRQFILSSKKLLLSDSGFYLCAWSRDKSYEQYFGPGTRLTVT.

V is TRBV18 and J is TRBJ1-3; D ambiguous. The V and J ends lost 2 bases and 0 bases respectively, with 11 bases between them. Germline loops: CDR1 KGHSH, CDR2 LQKENI. The CDR3 loop spans 16 amino acids. In nucleotides, the CDR3 is TGTGCCAGCTCACCATTTCCCCCGAGCTCTGGAAACACCATATATTTT. Translation gives CASSPFPPSSGNTIYF.

This clone was observed once. This chain links TRBV3-1 (or the pseudogene TRBV3-2) with TRBJ2-3, with 9 bases matching TRBD1. CDR1 LGHDT and CDR2 YNNKEL come from the germline V gene (reference sequence). The CDR3 length is 15 residues. The ends lost 4 bases at V and 2 bases at J; junction bases unmatched: 4. DNA of the CDR3: TGTGCCAGCAGCCGGGACAGGGCCTACACAGATACGCAGTATTTT. Translation: CASSRDRAYTDTQYF.

The chain carries TRBV3-1 (or the pseudogene TRBV3-2) and TRBJ1-3, with TRBD1 matching 7 bases. CDR1 is LGHDT and CDR2 is YNNKEL in the germline V gene (reference sequence). The CDR3 sequence is 15 residues long. The junction had 5 bases not matched to a gene; V was cut back by 4 bases and J by 2 bases. The CDR3 is CASSLQTGTGNTIYF. CDR3 nucleotide sequence: TGTGCCAGCAGCCTACAGACAGGGACTGGAAACACCATATATTTT.

The CDR3 DNA sequence: TGCGCCAGCAGCCCAAGGACAGAAGGCACAGATACGCAGTATTTT. Translated, it gives CASSPRTEGTDTQYF. The rearrangement joins TRBV4-1 to TRBJ2-3, with D maybe TRBD1 (6 bases). V was pared by 4 bases and J by 1 base, with 12 bases between. The germline V gene encodes CDR1 MGHRA and CDR2 YSYEKL. This CDR3 has 15 amino acids.

The chain couples TRBV27 to TRBJ1-1; D remains unclear. Germline V lookup: CDR1 MNHEY, CDR2 SMNVEV (reference sequence). The CDR3 contains 11 residues. V lost 6 bases and J lost 1, with 3 bases in between. The CDR3 region is CASSRNTEAFF. CDR3 bases: TGTGCCAGCAGCCGGAACACTGAAGCTTTCTTT.

The chain links TRBV7-2 to TRBJ1-5, with TRBD1 matching over 7 bases. Germline V lookup: CDR1 SGHTA, CDR2 FQGNSA. J was trimmed by 3 bases and V by 5 bases; bases with no gene match: 13. The CDR3 contains 17 residues. CDR3 in amino acids: CASSPRGPTGSNQPQHF. CDR3 in DNA: TGTGCCAGCAGCCCACGGGGTCCGACAGGGTCCAATCAGCCCCAGCATTTT.

The sample holds one count of this clone. The chain combines TRBV5-1 with TRBJ2-7; no firm D call. This CDR3 is built from 16 residues. Trimming removed 4 bases at V and 1 base at J, with 18 bases between. Germline CDR1 SGHRS, CDR2 YFSETQ. This chain's CDR3 is CASSPTHGRMSYEQYF. CDR3 nucleotides: TGCGCCAGCAGCCCGACGCATGGGCGAATGTCCTACGAGCAGTACTTC.

V and J are TRBV19 and TRBJ2-3; 10 bases fit TRBD1. The CDR3 is 14 residues long. Germline V CDR1 and CDR2: LNHDA, SQIVND (reference sequence). J was trimmed by 0 bases and V by 7 bases; bases with no gene match: 1. CDR3 coding DNA: TGTGCCAGTACGGACAGGGGGAGCACAGATACGCAGTATTTT. Its protein is CASTDRGSTDTQYF.

J is TRBJ2-5 and V is TRBV5-1, with D possibly TRBD1 on 6 matching bases. CDR1 and CDR2 from the germline V gene are SGHRS and YFSETQ. CDR3 length equals 14 residues. Trimming shortened V by 2 bases and J by 4 bases, and 12 bases separated the two germline ends. The DNA of the CDR3 is TGCGCCAGCAGCTTTCGTCTCAGGGGAGAGACCCAGTACTTC. Residues: CASSFRLRGETQYF.